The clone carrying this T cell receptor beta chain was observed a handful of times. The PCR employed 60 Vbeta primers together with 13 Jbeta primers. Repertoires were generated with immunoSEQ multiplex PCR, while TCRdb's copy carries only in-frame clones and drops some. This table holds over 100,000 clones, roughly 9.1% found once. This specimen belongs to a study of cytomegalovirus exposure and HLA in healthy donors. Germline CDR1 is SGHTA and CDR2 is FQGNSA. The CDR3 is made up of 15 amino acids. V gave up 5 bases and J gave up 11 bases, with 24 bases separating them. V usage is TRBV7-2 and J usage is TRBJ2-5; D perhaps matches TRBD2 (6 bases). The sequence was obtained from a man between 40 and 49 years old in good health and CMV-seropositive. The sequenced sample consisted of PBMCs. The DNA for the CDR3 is TGTGCCAGCAGCCAAAACGGGGCAGGGACTTTGAAGCAGTACTTC. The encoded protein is CASSQNGAGTLKQYF.